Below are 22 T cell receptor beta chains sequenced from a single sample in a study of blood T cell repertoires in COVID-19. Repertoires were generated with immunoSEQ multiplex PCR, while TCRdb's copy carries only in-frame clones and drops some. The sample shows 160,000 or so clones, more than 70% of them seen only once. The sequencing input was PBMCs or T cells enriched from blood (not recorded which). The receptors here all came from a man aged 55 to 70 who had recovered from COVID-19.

CDR3 protein: CSVEVRGQPQHF. CDR3 DNA sequence: TGCAGCGTTGAAGTTAGGGGACAGCCCCAGCATTTT. The chain is built from TRBV29-1 and TRBJ1-5; maybe TRBD1 (5 bases). V dropped 1 base and J dropped 7 bases, with 8 bases sitting between them. CDR1 SQVTM and CDR2 ANQGSEA come from the germline V gene. The CDR3 totals 12 residues. Filled out from reference TRBV29-1 and TRBJ1-5, the complete variable domain reads SAVISQKPSRDICQRGTSLTIQCQVDSQVTMMFWYRQQPGQSLTLIATANQGSEATYESGFVIDKFPISRPNLTFSTLTVSNMSPEDSSIYLCSVEVRGQPQHFGDGTRLSIL.

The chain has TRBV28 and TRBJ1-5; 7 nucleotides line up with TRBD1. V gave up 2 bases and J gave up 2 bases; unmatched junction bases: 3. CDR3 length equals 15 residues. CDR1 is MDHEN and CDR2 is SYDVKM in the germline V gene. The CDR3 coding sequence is TGTGCCAGCAGTTTACCCCAGGGGGGCAATCAGCCCCAGCATTTT. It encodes CASSLPQGGNQPQHF.

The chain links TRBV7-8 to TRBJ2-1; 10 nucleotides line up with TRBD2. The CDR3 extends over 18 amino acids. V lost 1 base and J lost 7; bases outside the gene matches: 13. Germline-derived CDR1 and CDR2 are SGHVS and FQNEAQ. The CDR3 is CASSLVPSGSFLGNEQFF. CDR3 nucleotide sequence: TGTGCCAGCAGCTTAGTGCCTAGCGGGAGTTTTCTCGGGAATGAGCAGTTCTTC. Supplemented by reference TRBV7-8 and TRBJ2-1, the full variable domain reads GAGVSQSPRYKVAKRGQDVALRCDPISGHVSLFWYQQALGQGPEFLTYFQNEAQLDKSGLPSDRFFAERPEGSVSTLKIQRTQQEDSAVYLCASSLVPSGSFLGNEQFFGPGTRLTVL.

CDR3 residues: CASSFSWAGELFF. CDR3 sequence (DNA): TGTGCCAGCAGCTTTTCGTGGGCGGGGGAGCTGTTTTTT. The chain has TRBV7-2 and TRBJ2-2; D gene uncertain. V lost 3 bases and J lost 8, with 10 bases in between. Germline V gene data show CDR1 as SGHTA and CDR2 as FQGNSA. This CDR3 region has 13 residues.

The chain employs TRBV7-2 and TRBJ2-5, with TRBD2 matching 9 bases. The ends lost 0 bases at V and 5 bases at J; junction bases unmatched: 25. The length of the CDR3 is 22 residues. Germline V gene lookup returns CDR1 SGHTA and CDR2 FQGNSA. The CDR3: CASSLAVGLAGTLTFFTETQYF. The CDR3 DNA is TGTGCCAGCAGCTTAGCGGTGGGCCTAGCGGGGACCTTAACCTTCTTCACGGAGACCCAGTACTTC. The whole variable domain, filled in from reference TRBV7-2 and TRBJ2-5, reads GAGVSQSPSNKVTEKGKDVELRCDPISGHTALYWYRQSLGQGLEFLIYFQGNSAPDKSGLPSDRFSAERTGGSVSTLTIQRTQQEDSAVYLCASSLAVGLAGTLTFFTETQYFGPGTRLLVL.

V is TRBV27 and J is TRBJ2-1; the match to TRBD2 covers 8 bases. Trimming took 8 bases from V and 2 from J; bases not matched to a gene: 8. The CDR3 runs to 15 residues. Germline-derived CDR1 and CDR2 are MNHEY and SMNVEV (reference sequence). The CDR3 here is CASARGGAAYNEQFF. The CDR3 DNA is TGTGCCAGCGCCCGGGGGGGCGCTGCCTACAATGAGCAGTTCTTC.

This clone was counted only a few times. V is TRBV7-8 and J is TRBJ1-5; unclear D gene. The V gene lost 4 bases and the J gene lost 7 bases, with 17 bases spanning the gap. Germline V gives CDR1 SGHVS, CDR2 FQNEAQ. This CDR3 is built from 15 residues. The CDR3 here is CASSSEWVGGQPQHF. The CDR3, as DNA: TGTGCCAGCAGCTCTGAATGGGTAGGAGGGCAGCCCCAGCATTTT.

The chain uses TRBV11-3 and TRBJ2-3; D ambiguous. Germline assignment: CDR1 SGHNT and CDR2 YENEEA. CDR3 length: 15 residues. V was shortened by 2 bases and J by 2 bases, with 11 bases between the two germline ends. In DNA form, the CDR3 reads TGTGCCAGCAGCTTATATTACAGAGACACAGATACGCAGTATTTT. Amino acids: CASSLYYRDTDTQYF.

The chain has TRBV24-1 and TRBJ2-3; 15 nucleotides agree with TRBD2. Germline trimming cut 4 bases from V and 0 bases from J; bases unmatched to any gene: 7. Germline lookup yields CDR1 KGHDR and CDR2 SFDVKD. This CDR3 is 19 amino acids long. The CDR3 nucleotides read TGTGCCACCAGTGACCCCGGGACTAGCGGGAGGTCTAGCACAGATACGCAGTATTTT. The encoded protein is CATSDPGTSGRSSTDTQYF.

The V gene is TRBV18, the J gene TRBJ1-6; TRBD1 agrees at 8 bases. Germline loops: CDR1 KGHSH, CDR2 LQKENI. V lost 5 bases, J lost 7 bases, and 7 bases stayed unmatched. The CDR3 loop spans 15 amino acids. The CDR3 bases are TGTGCCAGCTCAATCGGACAGGGCACCAATTCACCCCTCCACTTT. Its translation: CASSIGQGTNSPLHF.

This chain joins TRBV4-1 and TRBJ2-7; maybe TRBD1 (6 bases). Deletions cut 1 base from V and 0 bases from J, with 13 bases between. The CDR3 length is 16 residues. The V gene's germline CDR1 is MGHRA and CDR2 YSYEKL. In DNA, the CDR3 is TGCGCCAGCAGCCAAGTTCCCGGGACACGCTCCTACGAGCAGTACTTC. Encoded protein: CASSQVPGTRSYEQYF.

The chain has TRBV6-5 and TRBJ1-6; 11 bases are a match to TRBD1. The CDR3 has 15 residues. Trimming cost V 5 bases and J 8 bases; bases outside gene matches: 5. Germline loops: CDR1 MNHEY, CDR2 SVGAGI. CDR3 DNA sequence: TGTGCCAGCAGTCCGGACAGGGGGCTTGATTCACCCCTCCACTTT. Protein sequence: CASSPDRGLDSPLHF.

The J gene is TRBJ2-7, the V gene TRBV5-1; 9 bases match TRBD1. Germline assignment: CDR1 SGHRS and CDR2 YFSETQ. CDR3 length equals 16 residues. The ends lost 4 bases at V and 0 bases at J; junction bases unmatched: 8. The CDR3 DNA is TGCGCCAGCAGCCAAAGGACAGGGGATGTCTCCTACGAGCAGTACTTC. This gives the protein CASSQRTGDVSYEQYF.

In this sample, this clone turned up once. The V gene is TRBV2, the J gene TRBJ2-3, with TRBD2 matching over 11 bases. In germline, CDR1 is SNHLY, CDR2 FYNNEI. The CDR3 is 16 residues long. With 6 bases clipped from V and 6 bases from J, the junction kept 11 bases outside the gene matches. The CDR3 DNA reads TGTGCCAGCAGGGCCAAAGTGGTAGCGGGGGGGGATACGCAGTATTTT. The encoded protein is CASRAKVVAGGDTQYF.

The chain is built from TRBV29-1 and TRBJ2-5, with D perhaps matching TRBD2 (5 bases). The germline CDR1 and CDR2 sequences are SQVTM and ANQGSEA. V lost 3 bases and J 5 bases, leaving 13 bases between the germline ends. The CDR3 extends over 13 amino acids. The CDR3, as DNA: TGCAGCGTTGAGGAGGTGCCTGGGGAGACCCAGTACTTC. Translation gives CSVEEVPGETQYF.

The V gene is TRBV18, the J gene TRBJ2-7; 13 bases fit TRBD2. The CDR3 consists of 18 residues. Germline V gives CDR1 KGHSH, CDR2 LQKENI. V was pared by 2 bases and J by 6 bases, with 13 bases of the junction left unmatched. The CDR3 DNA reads TGTGCCAGCTCACCAGAGTCTTCGACTAGCGGGAGGACTCTCGAGCAGTACTTC. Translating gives CASSPESSTSGRTLEQYF.

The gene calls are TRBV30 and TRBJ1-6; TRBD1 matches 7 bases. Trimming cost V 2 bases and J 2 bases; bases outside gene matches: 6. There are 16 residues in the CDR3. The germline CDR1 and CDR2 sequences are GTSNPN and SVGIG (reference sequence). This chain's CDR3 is CAWSSQGDPYNSPLHF. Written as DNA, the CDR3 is TGTGCCTGGAGTTCTCAGGGGGACCCCTATAATTCACCCCTCCACTTT.

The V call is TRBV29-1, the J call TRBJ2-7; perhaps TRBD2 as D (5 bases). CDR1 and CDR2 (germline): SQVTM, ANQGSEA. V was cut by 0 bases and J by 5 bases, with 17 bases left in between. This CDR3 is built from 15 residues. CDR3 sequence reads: CSVEDVEEGNHEQYF. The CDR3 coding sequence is TGCAGCGTTGAAGATGTGGAAGAGGGAAACCACGAGCAGTACTTC.

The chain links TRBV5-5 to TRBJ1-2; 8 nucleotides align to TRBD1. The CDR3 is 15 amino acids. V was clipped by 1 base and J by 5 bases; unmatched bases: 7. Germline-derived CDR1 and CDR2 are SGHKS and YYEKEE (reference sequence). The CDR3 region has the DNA TGTGCCAGCAGCTTGAATGGACAGGGATCTTATGGCTACACCTTC. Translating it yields CASSLNGQGSYGYTF. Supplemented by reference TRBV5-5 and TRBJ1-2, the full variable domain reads DAGVTQSPTHLIKTRGQQVTLRCSPISGHKSVSWYQQVLGQGPQFIFQYYEKEERGRGNFPDRFSARQFPNYSSELNVNALLLGDSALYLCASSLNGQGSYGYTFGSGTRLTVV.

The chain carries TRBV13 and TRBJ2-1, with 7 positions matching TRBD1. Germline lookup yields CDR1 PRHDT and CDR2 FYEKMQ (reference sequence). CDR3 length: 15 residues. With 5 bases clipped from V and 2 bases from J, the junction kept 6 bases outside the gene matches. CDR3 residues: CASSPRDSAYNEQFF. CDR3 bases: TGTGCCAGCAGCCCGAGGGACAGCGCCTACAATGAGCAGTTCTTC.

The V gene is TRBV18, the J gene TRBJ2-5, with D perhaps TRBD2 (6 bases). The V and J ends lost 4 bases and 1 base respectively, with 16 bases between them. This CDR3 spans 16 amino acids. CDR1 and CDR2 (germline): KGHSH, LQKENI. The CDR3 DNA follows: TGTGCCAGCTCACTAATAGAACTAGCAGCCCAAGAGACCCAGTACTTC. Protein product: CASSLIELAAQETQYF.

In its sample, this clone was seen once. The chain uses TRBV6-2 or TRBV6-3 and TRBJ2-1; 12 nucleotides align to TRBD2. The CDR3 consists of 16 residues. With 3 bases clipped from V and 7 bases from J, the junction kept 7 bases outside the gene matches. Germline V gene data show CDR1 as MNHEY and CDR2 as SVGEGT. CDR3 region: CASSYGLAGNLNEQFF. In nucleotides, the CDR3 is TGTGCCAGCAGTTATGGACTAGCGGGAAATTTAAATGAGCAGTTCTTC.